This entry lists 24 T cell receptor beta chains sequenced from one sample in a study of regulatory T cells in long-lasting Graves disease. Time point: newly diagnosed GD, antithyroid drugs for less than 3 months. Construction of the TCR library relied on RNA isolated from PBMCs. CDR3-region Arm-PCR and iRepertoire HTBI primers produced the TCR beta libraries. TCRdb recomputed calls from the multiplex PCR reads with MiXCR, one row per CDR3 protein. The repertoire holds hundreds of thousands of distinct CDR3 sequences, with over 15% as singletons. The sample was also reused in another study, on T cells in Graves' hyperthyroidism and ophthalmopathy.

The sequenced sample was peripheral blood mononuclear cells (PBMCs), obtained at new diagnosis, from a patient treated with antithyroid drugs. Every receptor here comes from a man in his forties or fifties with Graves disease.

The J gene is TRBJ1-2, the V gene TRBV9, with TRBD1 identical over 9 bases. This CDR3 is 13 amino acids long. V lost 5 bases and J lost 7; bases outside the gene matches: 6. Germline CDR1 SGDLS, CDR2 YYNGEE. The CDR3: CASRSGTGFGYTF. The DNA for the CDR3 is TGTGCCAGCAGATCCGGGACAGGGTTTGGCTACACCTTC. Full variable domain (remainder filled in from reference TRBV9 and TRBJ1-2): DSGVTQTPKHLITATGQRVTLRCSPRSGDLSVYWYQQSLDQGLQFLIQYYNGEERAKGNILERFSAQQFPDLHSELNLSSLELGDSALYFCASRSGTGFGYTFGSGTRLTVV.

This clonotype was seen more than once but under ten times. The chain is built from TRBV12-3 or TRBV12-4 and TRBJ1-2, with 9 bases identical to TRBD1. The CDR3 contains 14 residues. With 5 bases clipped from V and 4 bases from J, the junction kept 5 bases outside the gene matches. The CDR3 DNA reads as TGTGCCAGCAGTCTGAGGACAGGGGTCTATGGCTACACCTTC. Translated, it gives CASSLRTGVYGYTF.

The chain recombines TRBV6-1 with TRBJ2-4; D is unclear. The germline gives CDR1 MNHNS, CDR2 SASEGT. Trimming pared 5 bases from V and 13 bases from J, leaving 15 bases between. The CDR3 extends over 12 amino acids. The CDR3: CASSYIRLGQYF. The CDR3 DNA reads TGTGCCAGCAGTTACATACGCCTTGGGCAGTACTTC.

This clonotype was counted many times. J is TRBJ2-1 and V is TRBV28; 10 bases are a match to TRBD2. There are 17 residues in the CDR3. J lost 3 bases, V lost 4 bases, and 9 bases had no gene match. Germline-derived CDR1 and CDR2 are MDHEN and SYDVKM. The chain's CDR3 is CASSSSPLAGVYNEQFF. CDR3 in DNA: TGTGCCAGCAGTTCAAGTCCCCTAGCGGGGGTCTACAATGAGCAGTTCTTC.

The gene calls are TRBV18 and TRBJ2-3; maybe TRBD1 (6 bases). This CDR3 is 15 amino acids long. The ends were cut back, 1 base at V and 2 bases at J, with 10 bases in the middle. CDR1 is KGHSH, CDR2 LQKENI, per germline. CDR3 nucleotide sequence: TGTGCCAGCTCACCACAGAAGGGGGTCACAGATACGCAGTATTTT. This gives the protein CASSPQKGVTDTQYF.

The genes are TRBV7-2 and TRBJ2-1; 14 bases agree with TRBD2. The CDR3 is made up of 19 amino acids. V was clipped by 4 bases and J by 7 bases; unmatched bases: 15. The germline V gene has CDR1 SGHTA and CDR2 FQGNSA. DNA for the CDR3: TGTGCCAGCAGCTCCCGAGGGACTAGCGGGGGCCCCGGGGGGAATGAGCAGTTCTTC. It is translated as CASSSRGTSGGPGGNEQFF.

There are many counts of this clonotype. The chain employs TRBV4-1 and TRBJ1-5; 9 bases map to TRBD1. This CDR3 has 17 amino acids. The V gene's germline CDR1 is MGHRA and CDR2 YSYEKL. The trim removed 1 base at V and 6 bases at J, leaving 10 bases unmatched. DNA for the CDR3: TGCGCCAGCAGCCAAGTTTCCGGGACAGGGTTTTTTCAGCCCCAGCATTTT. This sequence encodes CASSQVSGTGFFQPQHF.

This clonotype was recorded many times. The rearrangement uses TRBV18 and TRBJ2-3, with 10 positions matching TRBD1. The CDR3 loop spans 17 amino acids. After removal of 3 bases from V and 1 base from J, the junction contained 7 bases not matched to a gene. Germline lookup yields CDR1 KGHSH and CDR2 LQKENI. The CDR3 here is CASSPRTGGGGTDTQYF. CDR3 bases: TGTGCCAGCTCACCCAGGACAGGGGGAGGCGGCACAGATACGCAGTATTTT.

At least ten counts were recorded for this clonotype. As DNA, the CDR3 is TGTGCCAGCAGTCTCAGGGACGGTGAAGCTTTCTTT. The encoded protein is CASSLRDGEAFF. This chain links TRBV28 with TRBJ1-1, with a possible D match to TRBD1 (5 bases). The ends were cut back, 5 bases at V and 7 bases at J, with 11 bases in the middle. In germline, CDR1 is MDHEN, CDR2 SYDVKM. The CDR3 spans 12 residues.

This clonotype was picked up a small number of times. This sequence may be a read error, since a much larger clone differs from it by one base. The V and J genes are TRBV3-1 and TRBJ1-6, with D perhaps matching TRBD1 (6 bases). Germline V gives CDR1 LGHDT, CDR2 YNNKEL (reference sequence). The CDR3 length is 15 residues. CDR3 nucleotides: TGTGCCAGCAGCCCAACCAGGGGAAATTATTCACCCATCCACTTT. Residues: CASSPTRGNYSPIHF. The full variable domain, completed using reference TRBV3-1 and TRBJ1-6, is DTAVSQTPKYLVTQMGNDKSIKCEQNLGHDTMYWYKQDSKKFLKIMFSYNNKELIINETVPNRFSPKSPDKAHLNLHINSLELGDSAVYFCASSPTRGNYSPIHFGNGTRLTVT.

This clonotype was recorded a few times. The chain combines TRBV28 with TRBJ1-2, with D unresolved. Germline CDR1 MDHEN, CDR2 SYDVKM. Trimming cost V 5 bases and J 8 bases, with 21 bases left between them. The CDR3 length is 15 residues. The CDR3 sequence is CASSPNSASSYGYTF. In nucleotides, the CDR3 is TGTGCCAGCAGTCCTAACTCCGCGTCATCCTACGGCTACACCTTC.

This clonotype was found many times. The chain recombines TRBV7-2 with TRBJ2-5; D assignment may be TRBD1 or TRBD2 (6 bases each). CDR1 and CDR2 (germline): SGHTA, FQGNSA. The CDR3 spans 15 residues. The germline V and J ends were trimmed by 5 bases and 2 bases, with 15 bases remaining between them. CDR3 in amino acids: CASSRMRGVQETQYF. CDR3 DNA: TGTGCCAGCAGCAGGATGAGGGGGGTACAAGAGACCCAGTACTTC.

This clonotype was seen at least ten times. This chain connects TRBV12-3 or TRBV12-4 to TRBJ1-6, with D unclear. V lost 3 bases to trimming and J lost 11 bases, with 11 bases between them. The CDR3 totals 13 residues. The CDR3 nucleotides are TGTGCCAGCAGTTTCGGACTGGCTCCACCCCTCCACTTT. Protein sequence: CASSFGLAPPLHF.

The CDR3 sequence: CASSLDTETPLHF. The CDR3 region has the DNA TGTGCCAGCAGCTTGGATACAGAGACACCCCTCCACTTT. The genes are TRBV11-2 and TRBJ1-6; D is uncertain. The CDR3 is made up of 13 amino acids. Per germline, CDR1 SGHAT and CDR2 FQNNGV. V lost 3 bases, J lost 11 bases, and 11 bases lay in between.

This clonotype occurred a few times. The chain joins TRBV7-2 to TRBJ2-1, with 11 bases aligning to TRBD2. The CDR3 runs to 18 residues. V gave up 7 bases and J gave up 1 base; unmatched junction bases: 12. Germline V gene sequence: CDR1 SGHTA, CDR2 FQGNSA. The CDR3 nucleotides are TGTGCCAGCACCGCATCCTTAGCGGGGGGGCCTTCCTACAATGAGCAGTTCTTC. Its translation is CASTASLAGGPSYNEQFF. Together with reference TRBV7-2 and TRBJ2-1, the CDR3 gives the full variable domain: GAGVSQSPSNKVTEKGKDVELRCDPISGHTALYWYRQSLGQGLEFLIYFQGNSAPDKSGLPSDRFSAERTGGSVSTLTIQRTQQEDSAVYLCASTASLAGGPSYNEQFFGPGTRLTVL.

This clonotype was picked up a small number of times. The rearrangement joins TRBV25-1 to TRBJ2-1; D is uncertain. Germline assignment: CDR1 MGHDK and CDR2 SYGVNS. V lost 4 bases and J lost 9, with 13 bases in between. The CDR3 is 13 residues long. As DNA, the CDR3 is TGTGCCAGCAGTGTAGTACAGTCTGGTGAGCAGTTCTTC. Its protein is CASSVVQSGEQFF.

This clonotype occurred many times. The CDR3 nucleotides are TGCGCCAGCAGCCATCAAGGTTCACCCCTCCACTTT. This translates into CASSHQGSPLHF. The chain is built from TRBV4-3 and TRBJ1-6; no firm D call. CDR1 is LGHNA and CDR2 is YSLEER in the germline V gene. This CDR3 has 12 amino acids. With 3 bases removed from V and 9 bases from J, the gap between germline ends came to 6 bases.

In this sample, this clonotype turned up many times. The chain is built from TRBV2 and TRBJ1-5; D is uncertain. The germline gives CDR1 SNHLY, CDR2 FYNNEI. V was trimmed by 4 bases and J by 4 bases, leaving 8 bases between them. The CDR3 sequence is 13 residues long. CDR3 sequence (DNA): TGTGCCAGCAGTGTTCGATGGAATCAGCCCCAGCATTTT. It is translated as CASSVRWNQPQHF.

The CDR3 here is CASSYRDRGPSPLHF. In DNA, the CDR3 is TGTGCCAGCAGCTACCGGGACAGGGGGCCTTCACCCCTCCACTTT. The genes are TRBV5-6 and TRBJ1-6; 12 bases match TRBD1. V gave up 3 bases and J gave up 9 bases; unmatched junction bases: 4. Germline V gene lookup returns CDR1 SGHDT and CDR2 YYEEEE. The CDR3 length is 15 residues.

Regarding this clonotype: Given a far larger clone just one base away, this is likely a sequencing read error. This rearrangement joins TRBV7-2 to TRBJ2-5, with a weak D call TRBD2 (6 bases). There are 14 residues in the CDR3. In germline, CDR1 is SGHTA, CDR2 FQGNSA. Deletions cut 5 bases from V and 4 bases from J, with 14 bases between. CDR3 sequence reads: CASSPRAGRETQYF. CDR3 coding DNA: TGTGCCAGCAGCCCACGGGCCGGGAGAGAGACCCAGTACTTC. The full variable domain, with the rest looked up from reference TRBV7-2 and TRBJ2-5, is GAGVSQSPSNKVTEKGKDVELRCDPISGHTALYWYRQSLGQGLEFLIYFQGNSAPDKSGLPSDRFSAERTGGSVSTLTIQRTQQEDSAVYLCASSPRAGRETQYFGPGTRLLVL.

Ten or more counts support this clonotype. The chain uses TRBV30 and TRBJ1-5; 7 nucleotides line up with TRBD1. The V segment lost 3 bases and the J segment 3 bases; nucleotides outside the gene matches: 2. This CDR3 region has 13 residues. The germline V gene has CDR1 GTSNPN and CDR2 SVGIG (reference sequence). CDR3 bases: TGTGCCTGGAGGGGACAGAACAATCAGCCCCAGCATTTT. Its translation is CAWRGQNNQPQHF.

The CDR3, as DNA: TGCGCCAGCAGTCCCCTGGGGAACACAGATACGCAGTATTTT. Encoded protein: CASSPLGNTDTQYF. The chain has TRBV5-1 and TRBJ2-3; the D is unclear. This CDR3 spans 14 amino acids. V gave up 5 bases and J gave up 2 bases, with 12 bases separating them. Germline V gene sequence: CDR1 SGHRS, CDR2 YFSETQ.

J is TRBJ2-1 and V is TRBV7-6, with D uncertain. Trimming took off 3 bases at V and 3 bases at J, with 18 bases between the two ends. The CDR3 is 17 amino acids. Germline CDR1 and CDR2: SGHVS and FNYEAQ. The CDR3 bases are TGTGCCAGCAGCTTCTTGTACGGACGGGCAGACTACAATGAGCAGTTCTTC. It encodes CASSFLYGRADYNEQFF. Variable domain in full (rest from reference TRBV7-6 and TRBJ2-1): GAGVSQSPRYKVTKRGQDVALRCDPISGHVSLYWYRQALGQGPEFLTYFNYEAQQDKSGLPNDRFSAERPEGSISTLTIQRTEQRDSAMYRCASSFLYGRADYNEQFFGPGTRLTVL.

Ten or more counts support this clonotype. This chain uses TRBV2 with TRBJ2-3; tentatively, D is TRBD1 or TRBD2 (5 bases each). The V end was cut by 6 bases, the J end by 0 bases, with 10 bases between. The CDR3 covers 14 residues. Germline V gene data show CDR1 as SNHLY and CDR2 as FYNNEI. In DNA form, the CDR3 reads TGTGCCAGCAGGACGGGACCTAGCACAGATACGCAGTATTTT. Translating it yields CASRTGPSTDTQYF.